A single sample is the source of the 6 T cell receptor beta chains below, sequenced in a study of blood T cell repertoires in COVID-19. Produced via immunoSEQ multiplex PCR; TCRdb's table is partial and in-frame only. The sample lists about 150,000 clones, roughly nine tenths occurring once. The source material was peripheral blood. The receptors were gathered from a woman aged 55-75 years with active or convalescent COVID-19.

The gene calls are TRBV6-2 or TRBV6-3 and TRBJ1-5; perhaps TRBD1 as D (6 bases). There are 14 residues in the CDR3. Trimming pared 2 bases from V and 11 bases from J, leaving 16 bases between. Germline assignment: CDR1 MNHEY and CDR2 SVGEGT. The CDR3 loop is CASSYMGALYAQHF. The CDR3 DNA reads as TGTGCCAGCAGTTACATGGGGGCCTTATATGCCCAGCATTTT.

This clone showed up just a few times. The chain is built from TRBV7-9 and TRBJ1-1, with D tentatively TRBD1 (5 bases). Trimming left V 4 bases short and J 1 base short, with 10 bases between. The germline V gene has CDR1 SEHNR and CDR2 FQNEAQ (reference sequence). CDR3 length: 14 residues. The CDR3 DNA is TGTGCCAGCAGCTCACCCGGGGGGAACACTGAAGCTTTCTTT. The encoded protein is CASSSPGGNTEAFF.

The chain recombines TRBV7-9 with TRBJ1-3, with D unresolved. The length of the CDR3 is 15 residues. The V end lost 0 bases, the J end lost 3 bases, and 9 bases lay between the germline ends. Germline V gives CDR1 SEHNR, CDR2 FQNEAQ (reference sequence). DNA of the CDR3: TGTGCCAGCAGCTTAGCGCAGAACAGTGGAAACACCATATATTTT. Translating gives CASSLAQNSGNTIYF. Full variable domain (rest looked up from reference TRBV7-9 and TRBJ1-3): DTGVSQNPRHKITKRGQNVTFRCDPISEHNRLYWYRQTLGQGPEFLTYFQNEAQLEKSRLLSDRFSAERPKGSFSTLEIQRTEQGDSAMYLCASSLAQNSGNTIYFGEGSWLTVV.

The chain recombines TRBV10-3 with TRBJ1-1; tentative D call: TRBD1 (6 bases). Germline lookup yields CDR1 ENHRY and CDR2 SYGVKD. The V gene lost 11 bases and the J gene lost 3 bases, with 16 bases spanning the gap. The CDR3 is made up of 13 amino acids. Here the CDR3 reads CASTGSTDTEAFF. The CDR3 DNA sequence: TGTGCCTCGACAGGCTCTACGGACACTGAAGCTTTCTTT.

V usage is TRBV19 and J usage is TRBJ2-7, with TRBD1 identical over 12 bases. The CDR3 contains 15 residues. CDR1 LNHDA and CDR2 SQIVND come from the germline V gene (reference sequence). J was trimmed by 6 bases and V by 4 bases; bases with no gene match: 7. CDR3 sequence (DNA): TGTGCCAGTAGTACCAGGGGACAGGGGGCGCGCGAGCAGTACTTC. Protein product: CASSTRGQGAREQYF.

The chain's CDR3 is CASSVGQGLYEQYF. CDR3 bases: TGTGCCAGCAGCGTTGGACAGGGACTCTACGAGCAGTACTTC. This rearrangement joins TRBV11-2 to TRBJ2-7; 8 nucleotides match TRBD1. CDR1 SGHAT and CDR2 FQNNGV come from the germline V gene. The CDR3 runs to 14 residues. V was clipped by 5 bases and J by 3 bases; unmatched bases: 6.